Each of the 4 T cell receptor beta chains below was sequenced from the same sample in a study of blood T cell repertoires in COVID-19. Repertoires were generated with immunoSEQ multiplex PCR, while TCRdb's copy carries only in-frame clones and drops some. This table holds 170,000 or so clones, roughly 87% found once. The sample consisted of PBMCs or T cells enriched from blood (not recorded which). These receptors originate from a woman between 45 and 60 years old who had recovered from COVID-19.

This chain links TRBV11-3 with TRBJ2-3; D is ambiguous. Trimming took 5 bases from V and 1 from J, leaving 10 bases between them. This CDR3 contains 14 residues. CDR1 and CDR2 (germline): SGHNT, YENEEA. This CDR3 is CASSVRQGTDTQYF. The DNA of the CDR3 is TGTGCCAGCAGCGTTAGGCAGGGCACAGATACGCAGTATTTT.

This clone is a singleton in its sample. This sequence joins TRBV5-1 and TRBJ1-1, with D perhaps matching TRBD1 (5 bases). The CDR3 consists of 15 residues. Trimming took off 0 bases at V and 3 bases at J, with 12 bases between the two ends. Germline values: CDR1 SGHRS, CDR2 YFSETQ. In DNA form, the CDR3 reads TGCGCCAGCAGCTTGGTTGTCGGGGGTGACACTGAAGCTTTCTTT. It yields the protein CASSLVVGGDTEAFF.

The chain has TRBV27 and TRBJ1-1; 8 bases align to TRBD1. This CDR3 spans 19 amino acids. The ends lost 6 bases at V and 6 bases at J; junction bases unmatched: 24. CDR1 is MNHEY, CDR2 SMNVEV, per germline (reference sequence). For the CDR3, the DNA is TGTGCCAGCAGGAAAATAGCATCTGGGACAGGCTCCCGACACTCTGAAGCTTTCTTT. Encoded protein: CASRKIASGTGSRHSEAFF.

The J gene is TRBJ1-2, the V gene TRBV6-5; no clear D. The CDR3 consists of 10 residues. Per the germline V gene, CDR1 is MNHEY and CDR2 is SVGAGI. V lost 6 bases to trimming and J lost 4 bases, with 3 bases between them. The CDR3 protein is CASSFYGYTF. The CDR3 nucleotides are TGTGCCAGCAGCTTCTATGGCTACACCTTC.